Following are 17 T cell receptor beta chains from one sample sequenced in a study of OX40 agonist ivuxolimab in advanced cancers. Profiling relied on immunoSEQ multiplex PCR, and the TCRdb table lists in-frame clones only, not all of them. The profile shows about 150,000 clones, about 93% of them singletons. Material: CD4+ or CD8+ T cells sorted from blood, obtained in a trial of the OX40 agonist ivuxolimab. The receptors here all came from an adult with an advanced solid tumor such as melanoma, head and neck, liver or kidney cancer.

V gene TRBV19 combines with J gene TRBJ1-1, with unresolved D. V gave up 7 bases and J gave up 0 bases, with 9 bases separating them. The CDR3 loop spans 13 amino acids. The V gene's germline CDR1 is LNHDA and CDR2 SQIVND (reference sequence). CDR3 loop: CASTLGLNTEAFF. The CDR3 DNA is TGTGCCAGTACTTTGGGGTTGAACACTGAAGCTTTCTTT.

V is TRBV11-2 and J is TRBJ2-5, with 7 bases fitting TRBD1. The CDR3 runs to 18 residues. V lost 1 base and J lost 5; bases outside the gene matches: 16. Germline CDR1 and CDR2: SGHAT and FQNNGV. CDR3 sequence reads: CASSLGGSGQLMGETQYF. The CDR3 DNA sequence: TGTGCCAGCAGCTTAGGAGGGTCGGGACAGCTAATGGGGGAGACCCAGTACTTC. Full variable domain (outside the CDR3, taken from reference TRBV11-2 and TRBJ2-5): EAGVAQSPRYKIIEKRQSVAFWCNPISGHATLYWYQQILGQGPKLLIQFQNNGVVDDSQLPKDRFSAERLKGVDSTLKIQPAKLEDSAVYLCASSLGGSGQLMGETQYFGPGTRLLVL.

The chain is built from TRBV7-2 and TRBJ2-7; 7 positions match TRBD1. The CDR3 contains 14 residues. The germline V gene has CDR1 SGHTA and CDR2 FQGNSA. V lost 4 bases and J lost 0; bases outside the gene matches: 3. CDR3 nucleotides: TGTGCCAGCAGCTCGGACAGGCACTCCTACGAGCAGTACTTC. Translating gives CASSSDRHSYEQYF. Combining the CDR3 with reference TRBV7-2 and TRBJ2-7 gives the whole variable domain GAGVSQSPSNKVTEKGKDVELRCDPISGHTALYWYRQSLGQGLEFLIYFQGNSAPDKSGLPSDRFSAERTGGSVSTLTIQRTQQEDSAVYLCASSSDRHSYEQYFGPGTRLTVT.

The V call is TRBV2, the J call TRBJ2-4; D is tentatively TRBD1 or TRBD2 (5 bases each). CDR1 and CDR2 (germline): SNHLY, FYNNEI. Trimming left V 4 bases short and J 9 bases short, with 13 bases between. The CDR3 is made up of 13 amino acids. The CDR3: CASSGGPRSIQYF. The CDR3 coding sequence is TGTGCCAGCAGTGGGGGACCACGGTCCATTCAGTACTTC.

This clone was seen only once. The rearrangement links TRBV27 to TRBJ2-3; D is unclear. This CDR3 has 15 residues. V was pared by 3 bases and J by 0 bases, with 10 bases between. Germline V gene data show CDR1 as MNHEY and CDR2 as SMNVEV (reference sequence). The CDR3: CASSFYPVSTDTQYF. CDR3 DNA sequence: TGTGCCAGCAGTTTTTATCCCGTTAGCACAGATACGCAGTATTTT.

The V and J genes are TRBV28 and TRBJ1-4; D not resolved. The germline CDR1 and CDR2 sequences are MDHEN and SYDVKM. The V end lost 3 bases, the J end lost 2 bases, and 7 bases lay between the germline ends. This CDR3 has 14 residues. As DNA, the CDR3 is TGTGCCAGCAGTTTGGACGGGACTAATGAAAAACTGTTTTTT. Translation: CASSLDGTNEKLFF.

The rearrangement uses TRBV5-4 and TRBJ1-4, with D possibly TRBD1 on 5 matching bases. This CDR3 region has 12 residues. Trimming removed 10 bases at V and 8 bases at J, with 15 bases between. The germline gives CDR1 SGHNT, CDR2 YYREEE (reference sequence). CDR3 bases: TGTGCCCTCAGAGGGACCGGAGAAAAACTGTTTTTT. Amino acid sequence: CALRGTGEKLFF.

The genes are TRBV10-3 and TRBJ2-2; D tentatively reads TRBD1 or TRBD2 (5 bases each). This CDR3 is 13 amino acids long. From germline, CDR1 is ENHRY and CDR2 SYGVKD. Trimming left V 8 bases short and J 6 bases short, with 13 bases between. The CDR3 nucleotides read TGTGCCATCTGGGGCCCGAGGGCCGGGGAGCTGTTTTTT. Its protein product is CAIWGPRAGELFF.

V usage is TRBV13 and J usage is TRBJ2-5; D not resolved. The CDR3 sequence is 12 residues long. Per the germline V gene, CDR1 is PRHDT and CDR2 is FYEKMQ (reference sequence). V was clipped by 5 bases and J by 1 base, with 5 bases between them. This chain's CDR3 is CASSPLQETQYF. The CDR3 nucleotides read TGTGCCAGCAGCCCGCTCCAAGAGACCCAGTACTTC.

This chain links TRBV13 with TRBJ2-7; D not resolved. Trimming left V 6 bases short and J 6 bases short, with 15 bases between. CDR1 and CDR2 from the germline V gene are PRHDT and FYEKMQ (reference sequence). CDR3 length: 13 amino acids. CDR3: CASRVRVTGEQYF. The CDR3, as DNA: TGTGCCAGCAGAGTACGGGTAACTGGCGAGCAGTACTTC. Using reference TRBV13 and TRBJ2-7 for the parts outside the CDR3, the full variable domain is AAGVIQSPRHLIKEKRETATLKCYPIPRHDTVYWYQQGPGQDPQFLISFYEKMQSDKGSIPDRFSAQQFSDYHSELNMSSLELGDSALYFCASRVRVTGEQYFGPGTRLTVT.

For the CDR3, the DNA is TGTGCCACCGAGGGACTTGCGATCCGGGAGCAGTTCTTC. Its protein is CATEGLAIREQFF. The chain combines TRBV28 with TRBJ2-1; D possibly corresponds to TRBD2 (6 bases). CDR1 is MDHEN and CDR2 is SYDVKM in the germline V gene. The germline V and J ends were trimmed by 10 bases and 10 bases, with 20 bases remaining between them. This CDR3 has 13 residues.

This chain connects TRBV11-2 to TRBJ1-5; 7 bases align to TRBD1. The germline V gene encodes CDR1 SGHAT and CDR2 FQNNGV. J lost 5 bases, V lost 5 bases, and 12 bases had no gene match. The CDR3 length is 16 residues. The CDR3 sequence: CASSLRGQGGDQPQHF. In DNA form, the CDR3 reads TGTGCCAGCAGCCTAAGAGGGCAGGGGGGTGATCAGCCCCAGCATTTT.

The chain recombines TRBV7-2 with TRBJ1-5; D remains unclear. Per germline, CDR1 SGHTA and CDR2 FQGNSA. The CDR3 covers 14 residues. V was cut by 1 base and J by 2 bases, with 6 bases left in between. CDR3 region: CASSLDMGNQPQHF. CDR3 coding DNA: TGTGCCAGCAGCTTAGACATGGGCAATCAGCCCCAGCATTTT.

In this sample, this clone turned up once. The chain links TRBV5-1 to TRBJ2-7, with 8 bases lining up with TRBD2. Trimming cost V 4 bases and J 6 bases; bases outside gene matches: 21. This CDR3 has 18 residues. CDR1 SGHRS and CDR2 YFSETQ come from the germline V gene. CDR3 amino acids: CASSPDPPTSELLGEQYF. CDR3 DNA sequence: TGCGCCAGCAGCCCCGACCCCCCGACTAGCGAGCTACTGGGCGAGCAGTACTTC.

The V gene is TRBV6-5, the J gene TRBJ1-5; tentatively, D is TRBD1 (6 bases). V was shortened by 2 bases and J by 7 bases, with 12 bases between the two germline ends. CDR1 and CDR2 from the germline V gene are MNHEY and SVGAGI. The CDR3 has 14 amino acids. CDR3 nucleotide sequence: TGTGCCAGCAGTTACGGGGCAGGGGTACAGCCCCAGCATTTT. Translation gives CASSYGAGVQPQHF.

This chain links TRBV6-1 with TRBJ2-2, with 8 bases that match TRBD2. The CDR3 runs to 14 residues. The germline gives CDR1 MNHNS, CDR2 SASEGT. After removal of 5 bases from V and 7 bases from J, the junction contained 6 bases not matched to a gene. DNA for the CDR3: TGTGCCAGCAGTCCAATGGCGGGGGGCGGGGAGCTGTTTTTT. Translation: CASSPMAGGGELFF.

V usage is TRBV5-1 and J usage is TRBJ2-1; 11 nucleotides match TRBD2. The CDR3 sequence is 17 residues long. J lost 2 bases, V lost 0 bases, and 4 bases had no gene match. Germline CDR1 is SGHRS and CDR2 is YFSETQ. CDR3 nucleotides: TGCGCCAGCAGCTTGGGACTAGCGGGAATAGCCTACAATGAGCAGTTCTTC. It yields the protein CASSLGLAGIAYNEQFF.